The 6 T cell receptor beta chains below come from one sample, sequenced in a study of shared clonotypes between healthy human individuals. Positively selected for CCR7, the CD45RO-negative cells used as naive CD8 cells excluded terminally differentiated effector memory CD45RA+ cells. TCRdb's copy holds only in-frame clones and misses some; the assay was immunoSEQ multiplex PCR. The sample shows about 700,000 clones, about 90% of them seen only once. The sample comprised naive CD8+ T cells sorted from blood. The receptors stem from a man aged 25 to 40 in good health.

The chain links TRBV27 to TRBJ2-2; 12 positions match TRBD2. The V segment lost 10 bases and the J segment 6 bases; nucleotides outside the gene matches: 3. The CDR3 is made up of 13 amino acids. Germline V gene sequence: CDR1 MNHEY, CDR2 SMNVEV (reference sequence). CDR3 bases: TGTGCCACTGCTAGCGGGGGGGCCGGGGAGCTGTTTTTT. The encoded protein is CATASGGAGELFF.

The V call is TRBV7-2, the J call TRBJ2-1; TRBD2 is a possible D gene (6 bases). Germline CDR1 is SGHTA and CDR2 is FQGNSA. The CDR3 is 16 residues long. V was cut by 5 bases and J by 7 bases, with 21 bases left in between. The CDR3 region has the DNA TGTGCCAGCAGCGGATATAGCGGAGGAAAAGGGAATGAGCAGTTCTTC. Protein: CASSGYSGGKGNEQFF.

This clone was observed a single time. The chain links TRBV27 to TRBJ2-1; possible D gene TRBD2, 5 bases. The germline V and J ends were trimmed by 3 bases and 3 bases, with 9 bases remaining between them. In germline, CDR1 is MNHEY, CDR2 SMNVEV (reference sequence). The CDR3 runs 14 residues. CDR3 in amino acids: CASSFGLGYNEQFF. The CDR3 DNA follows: TGTGCCAGCAGTTTCGGACTCGGCTACAATGAGCAGTTCTTC.

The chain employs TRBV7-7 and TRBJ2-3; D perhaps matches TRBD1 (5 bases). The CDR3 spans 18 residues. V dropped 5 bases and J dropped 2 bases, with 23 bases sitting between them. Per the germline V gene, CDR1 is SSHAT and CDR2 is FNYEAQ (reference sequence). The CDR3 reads CASSPGRQGGRLTDTQYF. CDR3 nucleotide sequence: TGTGCCAGCAGCCCAGGGCGGCAGGGCGGACGCCTCACAGATACGCAGTATTTT.

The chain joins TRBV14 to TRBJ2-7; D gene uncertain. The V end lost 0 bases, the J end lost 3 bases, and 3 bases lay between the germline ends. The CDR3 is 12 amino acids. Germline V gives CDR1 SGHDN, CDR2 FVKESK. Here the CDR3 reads CASSQEFYEQYF. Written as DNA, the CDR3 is TGTGCCAGCAGCCAAGAGTTCTACGAGCAGTACTTC.

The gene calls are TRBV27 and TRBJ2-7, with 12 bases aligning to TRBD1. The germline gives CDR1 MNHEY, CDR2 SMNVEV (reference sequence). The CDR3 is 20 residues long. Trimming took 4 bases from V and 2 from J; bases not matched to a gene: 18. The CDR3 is CASSSGTGGRLADFPYEQYF. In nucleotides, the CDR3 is TGTGCCAGCAGTTCCGGGACAGGGGGCCGACTAGCGGATTTTCCCTACGAGCAGTACTTC.